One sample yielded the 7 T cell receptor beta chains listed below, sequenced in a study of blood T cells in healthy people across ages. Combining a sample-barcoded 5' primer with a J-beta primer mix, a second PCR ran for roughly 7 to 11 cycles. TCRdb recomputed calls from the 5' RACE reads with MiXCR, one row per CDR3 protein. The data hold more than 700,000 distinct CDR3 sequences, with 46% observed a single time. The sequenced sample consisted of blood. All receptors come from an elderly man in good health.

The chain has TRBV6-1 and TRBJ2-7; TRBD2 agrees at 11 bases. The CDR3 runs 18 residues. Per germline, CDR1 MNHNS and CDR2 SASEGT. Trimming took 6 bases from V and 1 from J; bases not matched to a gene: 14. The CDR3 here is CASSLTPSTSGSSYEQYF. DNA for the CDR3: TGTGCCAGCAGCCTAACCCCATCCACTAGCGGGAGTTCCTACGAGCAGTACTTC.

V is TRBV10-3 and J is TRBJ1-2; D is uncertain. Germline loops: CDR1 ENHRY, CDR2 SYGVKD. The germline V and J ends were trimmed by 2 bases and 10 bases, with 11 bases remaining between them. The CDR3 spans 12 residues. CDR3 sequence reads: CAISEMDATYTF. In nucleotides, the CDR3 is TGTGCCATCAGTGAGATGGACGCAACCTACACCTTC.

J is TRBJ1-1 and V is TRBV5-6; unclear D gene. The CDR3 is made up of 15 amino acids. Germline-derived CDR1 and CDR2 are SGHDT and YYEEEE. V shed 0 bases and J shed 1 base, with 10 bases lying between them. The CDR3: CASSLDSGQNTEAFF. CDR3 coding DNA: TGTGCCAGCAGCTTGGATAGCGGCCAGAACACTGAAGCTTTCTTT.

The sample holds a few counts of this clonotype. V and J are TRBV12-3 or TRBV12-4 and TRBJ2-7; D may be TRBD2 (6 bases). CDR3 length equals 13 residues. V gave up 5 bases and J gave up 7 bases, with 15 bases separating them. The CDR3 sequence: CASSGAGYNEQYF. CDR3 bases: TGTGCCAGCAGTGGGGCGGGATACAATGAGCAGTACTTC.

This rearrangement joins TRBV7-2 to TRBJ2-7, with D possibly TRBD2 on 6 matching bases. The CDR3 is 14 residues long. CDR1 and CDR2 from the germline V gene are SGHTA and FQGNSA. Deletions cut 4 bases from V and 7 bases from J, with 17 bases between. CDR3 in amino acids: CASSSGGTPREQYF. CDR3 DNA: TGTGCCAGCAGCTCCGGGGGAACTCCTCGGGAGCAGTACTTC.

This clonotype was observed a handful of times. CDR3 nucleotides: TGTGCCAGCAGTTTACGGGTTGAAGCTTTCTTT. It codes for CASSLRVEAFF. J is TRBJ1-1 and V is TRBV28; D gene unclear. Germline CDR1 MDHEN, CDR2 SYDVKM. The CDR3 length is 11 residues. The ends were cut back, 2 bases at V and 7 bases at J, with 5 bases in the middle.

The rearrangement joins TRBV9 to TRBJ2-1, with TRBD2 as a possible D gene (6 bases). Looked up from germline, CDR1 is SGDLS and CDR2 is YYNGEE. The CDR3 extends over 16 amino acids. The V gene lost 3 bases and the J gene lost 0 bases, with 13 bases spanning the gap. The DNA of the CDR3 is TGTGCCAGCAGCGGGAGACGGGACTCCTCCTACAATGAGCAGTTCTTC. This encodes CASSGRRDSSYNEQFF.